This T cell receptor beta chain is drawn from a study of T cells in women clearing cervical HPV infection. CDR3 length equals 15 residues. V lost 4 bases to trimming and J lost 6 bases, with 16 bases between them. Germline V lookup: CDR1 SGHTA, CDR2 FQGNSA. Comments on this clone: The CDR3 is cut off 3 residues early in the read; its end comes from the germline J gene.

Sequenced by immunoSEQ multiplex PCR; TCRdb stores in-frame clones only, minus some. Its table lists approximately 18,000 clones. This receptor was identified in a woman between 18 and 75 years old with a cervical HPV16 infection that either progressed to CIN3+ or cleared (not recorded which). V gene TRBV7-2 combines with J gene TRBJ2-1; a possible D gene is TRBD1 (6 bases). The sequencing input was blood buffy coat. CDR3 sequence reads: CASSSMPDRSNEQFF. CDR3 bases read: TGTGCCAGCAGCTCTATGCCGGACAGATCCAATGAG.